Shown below are 17 T cell receptor beta chains from a single sample sequenced in a study of regulatory T cells in long-lasting Graves disease. For TCR beta, libraries came from iRepertoire HTBI primers and Arm-PCR of CDR3 regions. Via MiXCR, TCRdb re-called the multiplex PCR reads, giving one row per CDR3 protein. The sample has 350,000 to 450,000 distinct CDR3 sequences; roughly 12% are singletons. Time point specified: newly diagnosed GD, antithyroid drugs for less than 3 months. With RNA extracted from PBMCs as input, the TCR library was made. This same sample was also taken into another study, of T cells in Graves' hyperthyroidism and ophthalmopathy.

This specimen consisted of peripheral blood mononuclear cells (PBMCs), obtained at new diagnosis, from a patient treated with antithyroid drugs. These receptors were taken from a woman between 18 and 29 years old with Graves disease.

This clonotype was detected ten times or more. Compared with germline, one end of the junction differs, possibly owing to a read error. The chain links TRBV11-2 to TRBJ2-5; 10 bases map to TRBD1. Germline loops: CDR1 SGHAT, CDR2 FQNNGV. There are 13 residues in the CDR3. In nucleotides, the CDR3 is TGTGCCAGCAGCTTAACTCAAGGGACAGGGGATGCCTTC. Translation: CASSLTQGTGDAF.

This clonotype was observed many times. The rearrangement links TRBV20-1 to TRBJ1-5, with unresolved D. The CDR3 spans 15 residues. V lost 0 bases and J lost 0, with 9 bases in between. The V gene's germline CDR1 is DFQATT and CDR2 SNEGSKA (reference sequence). This CDR3 is CSARDLGYSNQPQHF. The CDR3 DNA reads TGCAGTGCTAGAGACCTGGGGTATAGCAATCAGCCCCAGCATTTT.

This clonotype was recorded many times. This chain uses TRBV20-1 with TRBJ1-1; D is perhaps TRBD1 (5 bases). CDR1 DFQATT and CDR2 SNEGSKA come from the germline V gene (reference sequence). This CDR3 is 13 amino acids long. Trimming pared 5 bases from V and 6 bases from J, leaving 16 bases between. CDR3 loop: CSASDSGEPEAFF. The CDR3 DNA is TGCAGTGCTTCCGACAGCGGAGAGCCTGAAGCTTTCTTT.

This clonotype appeared many times. The chain uses TRBV6-2 or TRBV6-3 and TRBJ2-5, with TRBD1 identical over 9 bases. There are 13 residues in the CDR3. Trimming cost V 4 bases and J 7 bases; bases outside gene matches: 4. From germline, CDR1 is MNHEY and CDR2 SVGEGT. In DNA, the CDR3 is TGTGCCAGCAGTTGGACAGGGGACGGGACCCAGTACTTC. Translating it yields CASSWTGDGTQYF.

In its sample, this clonotype was seen many times. The chain combines TRBV20-1 with TRBJ2-7; D not resolved. The CDR3 covers 16 residues. Germline CDR1 DFQATT, CDR2 SNEGSKA (reference sequence). V was shortened by 0 bases and J by 7 bases, with 22 bases between the two germline ends. CDR3 residues: CSARDLYLERLEEQYF. The DNA for the CDR3 is TGCAGTGCTAGAGATCTGTATCTGGAGCGACTCGAGGAGCAGTACTTC.

In this sample, this clonotype turned up a few times. This sequence joins TRBV5-5 and TRBJ2-6; 10 nucleotides line up with TRBD1. This CDR3 is built from 18 residues. V shed 4 bases and J 0 bases; nucleotides not matched to a gene: 7. CDR1 SGHKS and CDR2 YYEKEE come from the germline V gene (reference sequence). CDR3 sequence: CASSPTGTGASGANVLTF. Written as DNA, the CDR3 is TGTGCCAGCAGCCCCACTGGGACAGGGGCCTCTGGGGCCAACGTCCTGACTTTC.

This clonotype was observed many times. The chain has TRBV6-6 and TRBJ2-5; D is possibly TRBD1 or TRBD2 (5 bases each). V lost 0 bases, J lost 5 bases, and 22 bases lay in between. Germline CDR1 reads MNHNY; CDR2 reads SVGAGI (reference sequence). CDR3 length equals 18 residues. CDR3 nucleotide sequence: TGTGCCAGCAGTTACTCGAGAGTTAGTGGGACCATTGTGGAGACCCAGTACTTC. Amino acids: CASSYSRVSGTIVETQYF.

The table lists this clonotype with many counts. This chain connects TRBV30 to TRBJ1-2; a weak D match, TRBD1 (5 bases). Trimming cost V 3 bases and J 4 bases, with 12 bases left between them. The length of the CDR3 is 13 residues. From germline, CDR1 is GTSNPN and CDR2 SVGIG (reference sequence). The CDR3 region is CAWSSQGIYGYTF. In nucleotides, the CDR3 is TGTGCCTGGAGCAGCCAGGGTATCTATGGCTACACCTTC. The whole variable domain, filled in from reference TRBV30 and TRBJ1-2, reads SQTIHQWPATLVQPVGSPLSLECTVEGTSNPNLYWYRQAAGRGLQLLFYSVGIGQISSEVPQNLSASRPQDRQFILSSKKLLLSDSGFYLCAWSSQGIYGYTFGSGTRLTVV.

V and J are TRBV7-3 and TRBJ2-1; TRBD2 aligns across 10 bases. The CDR3 is 12 amino acids. The J segment lost 16 bases and the V segment lost 5 bases, leaving 8 bases of the junction unmatched. Germline-derived CDR1 and CDR2 are SGHTA and FQGTGA. This CDR3 reads CASSRTSGIFFF. The CDR3 nucleotides read TGTGCCAGCAGCAGAACTAGCGGGATATTTTTCTTC.

This clonotype was counted many times. The chain links TRBV20-1 to TRBJ1-5; 8 bases are a match to TRBD1. This CDR3 spans 15 amino acids. With 1 base clipped from V and 6 bases from J, the junction kept 8 bases outside the gene matches. Germline-derived CDR1 and CDR2 are DFQATT and SNEGSKA (reference sequence). CDR3 residues: CSARAGRGLRQPQHF. The CDR3 region has the DNA TGCAGTGCTAGAGCGGGCAGGGGGCTGCGTCAGCCCCAGCATTTT.

This clonotype was recorded many times. This chain joins TRBV27 and TRBJ1-1, with D unresolved. The CDR3 has 13 amino acids. V was clipped by 3 bases and J by 6 bases, with 11 bases between them. Germline-derived CDR1 and CDR2 are MNHEY and SMNVEV (reference sequence). Here the CDR3 reads CASSFGPGSEAFF. In DNA, the CDR3 is TGTGCCAGCAGTTTCGGTCCGGGCTCTGAAGCTTTCTTT.

In its sample, this clonotype was seen many times. The gene calls are TRBV11-2 and TRBJ1-6; perhaps TRBD1 as D (5 bases). This CDR3 region has 15 residues. The germline V and J ends were trimmed by 1 base and 7 bases, with 11 bases remaining between them. Per the germline V gene, CDR1 is SGHAT and CDR2 is FQNNGV. The CDR3 nucleotides read TGTGCCAGCAGCTTAGTAGGACGGGGCAATTCACCCCTCCACTTT. This sequence encodes CASSLVGRGNSPLHF. The variable domain in full, completed from reference TRBV11-2 and TRBJ1-6, reads EAGVAQSPRYKIIEKRQSVAFWCNPISGHATLYWYQQILGQGPKLLIQFQNNGVVDDSQLPKDRFSAERLKGVDSTLKIQPAKLEDSAVYLCASSLVGRGNSPLHFGNGTRLTVT.

In this sample, this clonotype turned up a few times. The rearrangement links TRBV19 to TRBJ1-6, with D perhaps matching TRBD1 (5 bases). The germline V gene has CDR1 LNHDA and CDR2 SQIVND (reference sequence). There are 15 residues in the CDR3. V lost 4 bases and J lost 8, with 15 bases in between. The CDR3 DNA sequence: TGTGCCAGTAGTACGACCGGGACTGGGGATTCACCCCTCCACTTT. This translates into CASSTTGTGDSPLHF.

This clonotype was detected many times. This rearrangement joins TRBV7-9 to TRBJ1-1; tentative D call: TRBD1 (6 bases). Per the germline V gene, CDR1 is SEHNR and CDR2 is FQNEAQ (reference sequence). The CDR3 extends over 15 amino acids. V shed 5 bases and J shed 4 bases, with 17 bases lying between them. The CDR3 bases are TGTGCCAGCAGCCGTACCACACAGGGTGTCACTGAAGCTTTCTTT. Its protein product is CASSRTTQGVTEAFF.

The table lists this clonotype with many counts. V and J are TRBV20-1 and TRBJ2-7, with 7 bases lining up with TRBD2. The germline gives CDR1 DFQATT, CDR2 SNEGSKA (reference sequence). The CDR3 contains 13 residues. V lost 0 bases, J lost 8 bases, and 7 bases stayed unmatched. CDR3 nucleotide sequence: TGCAGTGCTAGAGACCCGGCGGGGGTTAAGCAGTACGTC. Translating it yields CSARDPAGVKQYV.

This clonotype was counted a few times. The chain combines TRBV4-2 with TRBJ1-1, with a possible D match to TRBD1 (5 bases). The germline CDR1 and CDR2 sequences are LGHNA and YNFKEQ. The CDR3 sequence is 15 residues long. Trimming took off 6 bases at V and 1 base at J, with 15 bases between the two ends. The CDR3 bases are TGTGCCAGCAGGTACCTGATTGGGGGGAACACTGAAGCTTTCTTT. It encodes CASRYLIGGNTEAFF.

The table lists this clonotype with many counts. The chain carries TRBV28 and TRBJ1-1; the D gene is possibly TRBD1 (6 bases). The CDR3 extends over 15 amino acids. Trimming shortened V by 4 bases and J by 3 bases, and 15 bases separated the two germline ends. Germline-derived CDR1 and CDR2 are MDHEN and SYDVKM. This CDR3 reads CASSSYRAVDTEAFF. DNA of the CDR3: TGTGCCAGCAGTTCCTACAGGGCCGTCGACACTGAAGCTTTCTTT.